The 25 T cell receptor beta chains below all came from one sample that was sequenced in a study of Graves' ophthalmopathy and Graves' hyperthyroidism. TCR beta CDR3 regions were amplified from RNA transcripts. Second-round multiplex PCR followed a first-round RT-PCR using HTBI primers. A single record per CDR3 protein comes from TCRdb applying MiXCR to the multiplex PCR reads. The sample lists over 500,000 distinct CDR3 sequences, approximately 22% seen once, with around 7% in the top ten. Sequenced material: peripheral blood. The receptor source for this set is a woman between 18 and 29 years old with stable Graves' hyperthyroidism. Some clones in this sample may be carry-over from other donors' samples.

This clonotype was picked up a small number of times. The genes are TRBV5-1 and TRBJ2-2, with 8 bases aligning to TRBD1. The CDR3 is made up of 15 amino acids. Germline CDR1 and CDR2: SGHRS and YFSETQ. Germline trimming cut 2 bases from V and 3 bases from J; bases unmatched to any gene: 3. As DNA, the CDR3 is TGCGCCAGCAGCTTTGGACAGGGATACACCGGGGAGCTGTTTTTT. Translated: CASSFGQGYTGELFF. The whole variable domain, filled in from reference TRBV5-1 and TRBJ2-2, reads KAGVTQTPRYLIKTRGQQVTLSCSPISGHRSVSWYQQTPGQGLQFLFEYFSETQRNKGNFPGRFSGRQFSNSRSEMNVSTLELGDSALYLCASSFGQGYTGELFFGEGSRLTVL.

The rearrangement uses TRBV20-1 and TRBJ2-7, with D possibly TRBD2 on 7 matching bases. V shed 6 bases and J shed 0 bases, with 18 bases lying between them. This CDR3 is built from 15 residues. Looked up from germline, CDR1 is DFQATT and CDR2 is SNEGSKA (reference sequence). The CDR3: CSAPGASGPSYEQYF. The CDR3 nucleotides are TGCAGTGCCCCGGGGGCTAGCGGTCCCTCCTACGAGCAGTACTTC.

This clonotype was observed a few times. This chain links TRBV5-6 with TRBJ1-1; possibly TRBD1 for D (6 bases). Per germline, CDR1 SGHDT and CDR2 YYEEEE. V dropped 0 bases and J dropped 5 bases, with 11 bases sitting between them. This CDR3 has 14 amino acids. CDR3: CASSLVGQGTEAFF. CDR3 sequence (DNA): TGTGCCAGCAGCTTGGTGGGGCAGGGGACTGAAGCTTTCTTT.

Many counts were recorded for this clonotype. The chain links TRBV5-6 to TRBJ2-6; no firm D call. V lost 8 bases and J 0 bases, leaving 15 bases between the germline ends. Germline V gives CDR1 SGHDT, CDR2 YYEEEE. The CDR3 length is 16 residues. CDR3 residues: CASESGSNSGANVLTF. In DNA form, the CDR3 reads TGTGCCAGTGAATCCGGGTCCAACTCTGGGGCCAACGTCCTGACTTTC.

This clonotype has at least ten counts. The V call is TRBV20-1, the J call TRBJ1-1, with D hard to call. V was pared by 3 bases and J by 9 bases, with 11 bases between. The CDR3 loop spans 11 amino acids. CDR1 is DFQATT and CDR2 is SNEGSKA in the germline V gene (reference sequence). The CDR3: CSARDLLQAFF. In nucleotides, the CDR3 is TGCAGTGCTAGGGATCTTCTTCAAGCTTTCTTT.

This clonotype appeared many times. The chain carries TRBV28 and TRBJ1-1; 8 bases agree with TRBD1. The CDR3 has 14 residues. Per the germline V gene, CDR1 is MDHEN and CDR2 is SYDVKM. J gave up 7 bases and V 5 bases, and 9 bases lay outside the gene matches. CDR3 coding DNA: TGTGCCAGCAGTCCAGGACAGGGTTTCGGTGAAGCTTTCTTT. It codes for CASSPGQGFGEAFF.

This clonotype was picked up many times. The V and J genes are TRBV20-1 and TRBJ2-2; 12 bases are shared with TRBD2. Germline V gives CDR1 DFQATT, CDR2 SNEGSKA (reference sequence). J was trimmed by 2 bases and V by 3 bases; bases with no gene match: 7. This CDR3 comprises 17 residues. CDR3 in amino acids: CSASAPSGGVNTGELFF. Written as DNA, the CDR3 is TGCAGTGCTAGTGCCCCTAGCGGGGGGGTAAACACCGGGGAGCTGTTTTTT.

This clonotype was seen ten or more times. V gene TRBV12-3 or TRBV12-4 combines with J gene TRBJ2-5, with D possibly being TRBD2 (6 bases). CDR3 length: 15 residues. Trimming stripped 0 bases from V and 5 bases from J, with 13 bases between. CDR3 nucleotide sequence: TGTGCCAGCAGTTTAGCACGGGGGTCTGGGGAGACCCAGTACTTC. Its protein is CASSLARGSGETQYF.

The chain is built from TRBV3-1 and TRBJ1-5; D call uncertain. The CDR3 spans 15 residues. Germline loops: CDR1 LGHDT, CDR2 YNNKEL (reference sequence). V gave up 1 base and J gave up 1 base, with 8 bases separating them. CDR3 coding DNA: TGTGCCAGCAGCCAAGGAATTCAGAGCAATCAGCCCCAGCATTTT. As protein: CASSQGIQSNQPQHF.

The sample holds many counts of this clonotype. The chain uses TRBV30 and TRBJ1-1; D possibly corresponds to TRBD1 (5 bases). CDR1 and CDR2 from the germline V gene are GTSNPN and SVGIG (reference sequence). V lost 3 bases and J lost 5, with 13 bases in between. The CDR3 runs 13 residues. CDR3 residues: CAWSRGKGTEAFF. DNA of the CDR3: TGTGCCTGGAGCCGGGGAAAGGGGACTGAAGCTTTCTTT.

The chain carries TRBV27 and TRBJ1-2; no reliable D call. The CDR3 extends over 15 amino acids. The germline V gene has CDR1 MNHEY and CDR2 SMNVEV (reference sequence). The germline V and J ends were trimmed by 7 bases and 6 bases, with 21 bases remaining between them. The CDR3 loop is CASMKLGGLPNGYTF. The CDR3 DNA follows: TGTGCCAGCATGAAGTTGGGTGGACTCCCGAATGGCTACACCTTC.

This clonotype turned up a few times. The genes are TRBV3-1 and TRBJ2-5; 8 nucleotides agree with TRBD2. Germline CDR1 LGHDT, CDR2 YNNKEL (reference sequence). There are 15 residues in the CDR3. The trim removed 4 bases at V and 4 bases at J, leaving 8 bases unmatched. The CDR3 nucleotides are TGTGCCAGCAGCCCCGGTAAGCGGGGGAGAGAGACCCAGTACTTC. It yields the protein CASSPGKRGRETQYF.

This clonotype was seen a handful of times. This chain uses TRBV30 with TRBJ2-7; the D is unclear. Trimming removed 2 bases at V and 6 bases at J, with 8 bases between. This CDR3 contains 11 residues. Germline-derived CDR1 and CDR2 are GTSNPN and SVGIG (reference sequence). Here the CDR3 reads CAWSKGLEQYF. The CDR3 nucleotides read TGTGCCTGGAGTAAGGGTCTCGAGCAGTACTTC.

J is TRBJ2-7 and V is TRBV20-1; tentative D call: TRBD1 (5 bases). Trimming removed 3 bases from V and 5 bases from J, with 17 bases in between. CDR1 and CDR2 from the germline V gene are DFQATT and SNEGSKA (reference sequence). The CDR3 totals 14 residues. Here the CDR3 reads CSASDRAWADEQYF. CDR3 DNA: TGCAGTGCTAGCGACAGAGCTTGGGCAGACGAGCAGTACTTC.

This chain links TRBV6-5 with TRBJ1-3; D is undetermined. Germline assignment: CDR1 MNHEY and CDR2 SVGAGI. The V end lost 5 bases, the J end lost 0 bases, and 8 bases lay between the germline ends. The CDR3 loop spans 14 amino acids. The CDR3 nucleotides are TGTGCCAGCAGTACCGACTACTCTGGAAACACCATATATTTT. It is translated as CASSTDYSGNTIYF.

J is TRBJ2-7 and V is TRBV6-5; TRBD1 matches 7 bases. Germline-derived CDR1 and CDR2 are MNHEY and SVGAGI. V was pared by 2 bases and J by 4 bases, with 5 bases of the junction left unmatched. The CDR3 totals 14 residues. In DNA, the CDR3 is TGTGCCAGCAGTTACGTCAGGGGGTCGTACGAGCAGTACTTC. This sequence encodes CASSYVRGSYEQYF.

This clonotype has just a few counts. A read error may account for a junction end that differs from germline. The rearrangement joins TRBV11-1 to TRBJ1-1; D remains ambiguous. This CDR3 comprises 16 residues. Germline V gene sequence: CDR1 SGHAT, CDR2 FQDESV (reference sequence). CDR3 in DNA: TGTGCCAACAGCTTAGTGGGGTTAGGGATGCACACTGAAGCTTTCTTT. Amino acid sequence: CANSLVGLGMHTEAFF.

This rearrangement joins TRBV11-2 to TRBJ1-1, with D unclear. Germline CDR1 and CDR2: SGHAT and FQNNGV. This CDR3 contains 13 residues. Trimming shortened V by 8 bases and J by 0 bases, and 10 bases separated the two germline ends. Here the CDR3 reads CASHRGVNTEAFF. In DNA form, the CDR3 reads TGTGCCAGCCACCGTGGGGTGAACACTGAAGCTTTCTTT.

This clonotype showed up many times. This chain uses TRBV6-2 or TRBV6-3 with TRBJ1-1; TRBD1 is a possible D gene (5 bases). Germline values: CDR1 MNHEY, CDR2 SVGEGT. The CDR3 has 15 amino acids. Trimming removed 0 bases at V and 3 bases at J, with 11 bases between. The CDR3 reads CASSYSVRAHTEAFF. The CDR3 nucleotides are TGTGCCAGCAGTTACTCCGTCAGGGCCCACACTGAAGCTTTCTTT.

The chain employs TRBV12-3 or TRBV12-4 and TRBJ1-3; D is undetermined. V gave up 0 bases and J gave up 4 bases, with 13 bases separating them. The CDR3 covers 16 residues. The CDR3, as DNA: TGTGCCAGCAGTTTAGCGCGGGGTCTAACGGGAAACACCATATATTTT. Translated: CASSLARGLTGNTIYF.

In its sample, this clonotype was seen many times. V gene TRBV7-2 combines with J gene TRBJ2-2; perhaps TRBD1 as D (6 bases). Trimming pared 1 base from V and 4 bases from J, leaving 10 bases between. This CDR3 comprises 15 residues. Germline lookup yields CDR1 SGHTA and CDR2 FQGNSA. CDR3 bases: TGTGCCAGCAGCTTAGTATTAGGGGGCACCGGGGAGCTGTTTTTT. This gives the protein CASSLVLGGTGELFF.

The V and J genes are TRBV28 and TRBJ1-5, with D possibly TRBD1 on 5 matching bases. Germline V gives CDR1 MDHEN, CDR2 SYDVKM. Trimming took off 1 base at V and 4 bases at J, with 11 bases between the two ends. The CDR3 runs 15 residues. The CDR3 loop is CASSLSQGKNQPQHF. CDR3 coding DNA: TGTGCCAGCAGTTTATCTCAGGGTAAAAATCAGCCCCAGCATTTT.

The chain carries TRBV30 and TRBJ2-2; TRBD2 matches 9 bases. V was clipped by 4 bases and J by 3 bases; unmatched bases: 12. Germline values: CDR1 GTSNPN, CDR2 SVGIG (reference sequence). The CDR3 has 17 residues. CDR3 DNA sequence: TGTGCCTGGAACCCTGACGGCGGGGGGGTGTACACCGGGGAGCTGTTTTTT. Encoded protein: CAWNPDGGGVYTGELFF.

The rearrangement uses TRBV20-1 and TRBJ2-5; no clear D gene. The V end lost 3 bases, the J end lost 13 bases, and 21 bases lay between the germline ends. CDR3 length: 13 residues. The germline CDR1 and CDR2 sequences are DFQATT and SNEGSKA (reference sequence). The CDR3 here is CSASTANPLIRYF. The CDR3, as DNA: TGCAGTGCTAGTACGGCTAACCCCCTCATTCGGTACTTC.

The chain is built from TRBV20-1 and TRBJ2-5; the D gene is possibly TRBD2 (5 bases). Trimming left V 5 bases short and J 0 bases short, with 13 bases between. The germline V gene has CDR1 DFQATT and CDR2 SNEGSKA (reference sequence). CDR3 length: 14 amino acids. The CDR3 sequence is CSADHMEDQETQYF. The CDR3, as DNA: TGCAGTGCTGACCACATGGAGGACCAAGAGACCCAGTACTTC.